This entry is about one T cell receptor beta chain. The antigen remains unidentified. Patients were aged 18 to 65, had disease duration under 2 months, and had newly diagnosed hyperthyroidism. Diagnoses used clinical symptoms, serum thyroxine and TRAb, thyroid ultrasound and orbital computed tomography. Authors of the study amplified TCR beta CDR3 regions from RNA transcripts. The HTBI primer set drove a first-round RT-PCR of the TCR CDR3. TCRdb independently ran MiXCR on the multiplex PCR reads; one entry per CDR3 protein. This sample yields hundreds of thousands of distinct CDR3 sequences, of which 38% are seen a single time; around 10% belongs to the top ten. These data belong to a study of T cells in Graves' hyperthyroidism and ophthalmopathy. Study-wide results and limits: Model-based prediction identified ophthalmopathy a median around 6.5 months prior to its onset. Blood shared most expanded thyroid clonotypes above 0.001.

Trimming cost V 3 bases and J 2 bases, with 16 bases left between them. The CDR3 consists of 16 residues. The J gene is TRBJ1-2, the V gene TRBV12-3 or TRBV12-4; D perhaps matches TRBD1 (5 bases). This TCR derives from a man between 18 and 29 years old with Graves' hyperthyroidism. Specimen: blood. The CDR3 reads CASSFGGARRNYGYTF. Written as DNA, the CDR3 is TGTGCCAGCAGTTTCGGCGGGGCCCGACGGAACTATGGCTACACCTTC.